Listed here are 21 T cell receptor beta chains from one sample, sequenced in a study of early T cells in non-severe SARS-CoV-2 infection. One entry per CDR3 protein results from TCRdb running MiXCR on the 5' RACE reads. Here the sample spans tens of thousands of distinct CDR3 sequences, almost 5.5% being singletons. Sequences were derived from whole blood, sampled at baseline. The receptors originated from an adult who was a healthcare worker with PCR-confirmed SARS-CoV-2 infection or an uninfected control (not recorded which).

There are a few counts of this clonotype. This chain uses TRBV6-2 or TRBV6-3 with TRBJ2-2, with TRBD1 matching over 8 bases. After removal of 7 bases from V and 5 bases from J, the junction contained 9 bases not matched to a gene. The CDR3 is 15 residues long. CDR1 and CDR2 from the germline V gene are MNHEY and SVGEGT. The CDR3 sequence is CASTSQGVRTGELFF. The CDR3 nucleotides read TGTGCCAGCACTTCACAGGGGGTGCGGACCGGGGAGCTGTTTTTT.

Many counts were recorded for this clonotype. The rearrangement joins TRBV5-1 to TRBJ2-7; possible D gene TRBD1, 7 bases. The V gene's germline CDR1 is SGHRS and CDR2 YFSETQ. The CDR3 is 13 residues long. V was shortened by 4 bases and J by 3 bases, with 11 bases between the two germline ends. CDR3 bases: TGCGCCAGCAGCAGGCAGGGGGGCTACGAGCAGTACGTC. Its protein is CASSRQGGYEQYV.

At least ten counts were recorded for this clonotype. The chain links TRBV9 to TRBJ2-5; 13 nucleotides line up with TRBD2. CDR1 SGDLS and CDR2 YYNGEE come from the germline V gene. The junction had 12 bases not matched to a gene; V was cut back by 0 bases and J by 4 bases. The CDR3 loop spans 19 amino acids. Here the CDR3 reads CASSVGLMTRLAGGETQYF. The CDR3 coding sequence is TGTGCCAGCAGCGTAGGCCTGATGACTAGACTAGCGGGAGGAGAGACCCAGTACTTC.

Turning to this clonotype: This could be a read error, since a much larger clone is one nucleotide away. The chain uses TRBV7-9 and TRBJ2-6; D is undetermined. The CDR3 runs 18 residues. Per germline, CDR1 SEHNR and CDR2 FQNEAQ (reference sequence). The DNA for the CDR3 is TGTGCCGGCAGCTTTCTCATGAATCCAGGATCCGGGGCCAACGTCCTGACTTTC. It is translated as CAGSFLMNPGSGANVLTF.

In this sample, this clonotype turned up many times. The chain recombines TRBV6-5 with TRBJ1-1; D is uncertain. The ends were cut back, 6 bases at V and 0 bases at J, with 14 bases in the middle. The CDR3 consists of 15 residues. CDR1 is MNHEY and CDR2 is SVGAGI in the germline V gene. Here the CDR3 reads CASSLAGRMNTEAFF. For the CDR3, the DNA is TGTGCCAGCAGCCTCGCGGGGAGAATGAACACTGAAGCTTTCTTT.

This clonotype was observed many times. The V gene is TRBV12-3 or TRBV12-4, the J gene TRBJ2-1, with 13 bases identical to TRBD2. The J segment lost 8 bases and the V segment lost 6 bases, leaving 4 bases of the junction unmatched. The CDR3 has 14 amino acids. The CDR3 region has the DNA TGTGCCAGCAGGGGGACTAGCGGGAAGTATGAGCAGTTCTTC. Its translation is CASRGTSGKYEQFF.

This clonotype was counted ten times or more. The chain employs TRBV2 and TRBJ2-6, with 10 nucleotides matching TRBD2. Germline-derived CDR1 and CDR2 are SNHLY and FYNNEI. The CDR3 length is 19 residues. Trimming took 8 bases from V and 1 from J; bases not matched to a gene: 14. This CDR3 reads CASGLKSGRAASGANVLTF. The CDR3 nucleotides are TGTGCCAGCGGGCTAAAAAGCGGGAGGGCCGCGTCTGGGGCCAACGTCCTGACTTTC.

This rearrangement joins TRBV29-1 to TRBJ1-5; 7 nucleotides align to TRBD1. The junction had 8 bases not matched to a gene; V was cut back by 5 bases and J by 7 bases. The CDR3 covers 13 residues. Germline assignment: CDR1 SQVTM and CDR2 ANQGSEA. In nucleotides, the CDR3 is TGCAGCGTTTACGACAGGGTAGGGCAGCCCCAGCATTTT. It translates to CSVYDRVGQPQHF.

This clonotype was seen many times. The rearrangement links TRBV5-1 to TRBJ2-1; TRBD1 matches at 7 bases. This CDR3 is built from 14 residues. Trimming cost V 4 bases and J 4 bases; bases outside gene matches: 5. Germline values: CDR1 SGHRS, CDR2 YFSETQ. The CDR3 sequence: CASSPPTGYNEQFF. The CDR3 coding sequence is TGCGCCAGCAGCCCGCCGACAGGGTACAATGAGCAGTTCTTC.

This clonotype was counted ten times or more. This chain connects TRBV27 to TRBJ2-3, with 16 positions matching TRBD2. Looked up from germline, CDR1 is MNHEY and CDR2 is SMNVEV (reference sequence). J lost 6 bases, V lost 5 bases, and 14 bases had no gene match. CDR3 length: 19 amino acids. DNA of the CDR3: TGTGCCAGCAGTCCACCGTACTCCGGGACTAGCGGGAGGGCGGATACGCAGTATTTT. Translated, it gives CASSPPYSGTSGRADTQYF.

This clonotype was recorded many times. The chain carries TRBV7-6 and TRBJ2-1; 10 nucleotides align to TRBD2. V gave up 1 base and J gave up 8 bases; unmatched junction bases: 20. The length of the CDR3 is 20 residues. In germline, CDR1 is SGHVS, CDR2 FNYEAQ. CDR3 nucleotide sequence: TGTGCCAGCAGCTTAGAAGGTACAGCGGGAGGGCCCTCAGTTGTGCATGAGCAGTTCTTC. Protein sequence: CASSLEGTAGGPSVVHEQFF.

This clonotype came up many times. The chain joins TRBV19 to TRBJ1-2; D is ambiguous. The ends were cut back, 3 bases at V and 0 bases at J, with 8 bases in the middle. Germline V gives CDR1 LNHDA, CDR2 SQIVND (reference sequence). The CDR3 spans 14 residues. Here the CDR3 DNA reads TGTGCCAGTAGTATCGGTCTAACTAACTATGGCTACACCTTC. It is translated as CASSIGLTNYGYTF.

This clonotype showed up many times. The chain is built from TRBV15 and TRBJ2-3, with D unclear. The germline V and J ends were trimmed by 0 bases and 5 bases, with 6 bases remaining between them. Germline CDR1 LNHNV, CDR2 YYDKDF (reference sequence). The CDR3 sequence is 13 residues long. The CDR3 here is CATSRDLVDTQYF. CDR3 in DNA: TGTGCCACCAGCAGAGATCTAGTAGATACGCAGTATTTT.

This clonotype was recorded at least ten times. This chain links TRBV10-1 with TRBJ2-5; D remains ambiguous. Trimming cost V 4 bases and J 2 bases, with 8 bases left between them. Germline-derived CDR1 and CDR2 are WNHNN and SYGVQD (reference sequence). The CDR3 has 13 amino acids. DNA of the CDR3: TGCGCCAGCAGTGGGGCAGCGCAAGAGACCCAGTACTTC. It translates to CASSGAAQETQYF.

Ten or more counts support this clonotype. V usage is TRBV12-3 or TRBV12-4 and J usage is TRBJ2-1; D is unresolved. Trimming removed 3 bases at V and 9 bases at J, with 12 bases between. The CDR3 is 13 amino acids. The CDR3 DNA follows: TGTGCCAGCAGTTTGACTCAATTGGGTGAGCAGTTCTTC. It codes for CASSLTQLGEQFF.

The chain has TRBV25-1 and TRBJ1-1, with D possibly TRBD1 on 5 matching bases. The length of the CDR3 is 15 residues. The germline CDR1 and CDR2 sequences are MGHDK and SYGVNS. V lost 5 bases to trimming and J lost 1 base, with 14 bases between them. The CDR3 spells CASSTLGGRNTEAFF. CDR3 coding DNA: TGTGCCAGCAGTACCCTCGGGGGGAGGAACACTGAAGCTTTCTTT.

This clonotype came up many times. The chain joins TRBV11-3 to TRBJ2-1; TRBD2 aligns across 12 bases. There are 16 residues in the CDR3. Germline-derived CDR1 and CDR2 are SGHNT and YENEEA. The J segment lost 4 bases and the V segment lost 4 bases, leaving 5 bases of the junction unmatched. CDR3: CASSSGLAGSYNEQFF. CDR3 coding DNA: TGTGCCAGCAGCTCGGGACTAGCGGGTTCATACAATGAGCAGTTCTTC.

This clonotype was recorded many times. The chain recombines TRBV4-1 with TRBJ1-5, with D unresolved. The length of the CDR3 is 15 residues. Germline V gives CDR1 MGHRA, CDR2 YSYEKL. The V and J ends lost 0 bases and 0 bases respectively, with 6 bases between them. The CDR3 sequence: CASSQEQVSNQPQHF. CDR3 sequence (DNA): TGCGCCAGCAGCCAAGAGCAAGTTAGCAATCAGCCCCAGCATTTT.

This clonotype was seen repeatedly, ten times or more. J is TRBJ2-5 and V is TRBV6-5, with TRBD1 matching over 7 bases. The CDR3 length is 14 residues. V was pared by 5 bases and J by 0 bases, with 3 bases of the junction left unmatched. Germline V CDR1 and CDR2: MNHEY, SVGAGI. In DNA form, the CDR3 reads TGTGCCAGCAGTCTCAGGGGGTACCAAGAGACCCAGTACTTC. Its translation: CASSLRGYQETQYF.

This clonotype was seen a handful of times. This chain uses TRBV28 with TRBJ2-2; 9 bases are shared with TRBD2. This CDR3 comprises 13 residues. Germline V gene lookup returns CDR1 MDHEN and CDR2 SYDVKM. Unmatched junction bases numbered 2, after V lost 6 bases and J lost 6 bases. The CDR3 coding sequence is TGTGCCAGCAGGGTAGCGGGAGCCGGGGAGCTGTTTTTT. Protein: CASRVAGAGELFF.

The table lists this clonotype with many counts. The rearrangement joins TRBV6-6 to TRBJ2-3; 7 bases are a match to TRBD1. CDR1 and CDR2 from the germline V gene are MNHNY and SVGAGI (reference sequence). The ends lost 2 bases at V and 0 bases at J; junction bases unmatched: 8. There are 17 residues in the CDR3. The CDR3 protein is CASSYGTETSSTDTQYF. CDR3 DNA: TGTGCCAGCAGTTACGGGACAGAGACCTCTAGCACAGATACGCAGTATTTT.